This T cell receptor beta chain comes out of a study of monozygotic twins with inflammatory bowel disease. About this clonotype: What it recognizes is unknown.

Without any T cell sorting, total RNA was isolated from whole blood. Study results and caveats: Telling different T cell subtypes apart from each other was not possible. On the inverse Simpson index, IBD patients scored lower for TCRbeta diversity than healthy co-twins.

Through template switching, UMIs that included a 6-nucleotide sample barcode were added. Following a re-call of the 5' RACE reads, TCRdb has one entry per CDR3 protein and lacks DNA. This repertoire includes some 450,000 distinct CDR3 sequences. This CDR3 region has 13 residues. Germline values: CDR1 SQVTM, CDR2 ANQGSEA. The receptor comes from a human donor with ulcerative colitis or Crohn's disease, or a healthy co-twin of an affected twin (not recorded which). V usage is TRBV29-1 and J usage is TRBJ1-4; TCRdb gives TRBD1 as the D gene, but with no DNA this cannot be confirmed. What was sequenced was blood. The CDR3 reads CSAGTGYNEKLFF.